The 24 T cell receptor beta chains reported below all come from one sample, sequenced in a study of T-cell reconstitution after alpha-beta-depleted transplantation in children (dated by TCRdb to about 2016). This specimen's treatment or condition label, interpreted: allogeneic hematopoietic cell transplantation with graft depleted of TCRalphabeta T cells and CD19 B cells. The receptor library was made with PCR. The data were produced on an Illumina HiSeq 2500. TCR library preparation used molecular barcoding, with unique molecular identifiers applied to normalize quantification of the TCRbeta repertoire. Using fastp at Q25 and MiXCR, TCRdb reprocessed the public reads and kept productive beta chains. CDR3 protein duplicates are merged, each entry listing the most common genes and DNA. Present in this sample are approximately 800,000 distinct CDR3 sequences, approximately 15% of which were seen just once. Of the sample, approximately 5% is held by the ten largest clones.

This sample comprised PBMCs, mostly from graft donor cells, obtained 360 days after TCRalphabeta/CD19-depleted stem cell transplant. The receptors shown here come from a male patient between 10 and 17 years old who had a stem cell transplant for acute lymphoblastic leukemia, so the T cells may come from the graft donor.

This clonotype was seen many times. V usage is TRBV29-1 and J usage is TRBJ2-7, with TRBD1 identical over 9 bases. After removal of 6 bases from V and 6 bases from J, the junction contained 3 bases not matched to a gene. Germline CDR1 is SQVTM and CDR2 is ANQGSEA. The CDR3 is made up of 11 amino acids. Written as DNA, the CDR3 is TGCAGCGTCTTGACAGGGGGCGAGCAGTACTTC. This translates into CSVLTGGEQYF.

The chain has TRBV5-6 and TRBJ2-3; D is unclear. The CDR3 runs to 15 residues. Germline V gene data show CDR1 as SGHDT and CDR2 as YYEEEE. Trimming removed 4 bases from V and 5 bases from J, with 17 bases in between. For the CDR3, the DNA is TGTGCCAGCAGCCCTCCCGTTCTCGTCGTAGATACGCAGTATTTT. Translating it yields CASSPPVLVVDTQYF. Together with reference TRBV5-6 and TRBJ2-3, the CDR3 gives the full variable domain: DAGVTQSPTHLIKTRGQQVTLRCSPKSGHDTVSWYQQALGQGPQFIFQYYEEEERQRGNFPDRFSGHQFPNYSSELNVNALLLGDSALYLCASSPPVLVVDTQYFGPGTRLTVL.

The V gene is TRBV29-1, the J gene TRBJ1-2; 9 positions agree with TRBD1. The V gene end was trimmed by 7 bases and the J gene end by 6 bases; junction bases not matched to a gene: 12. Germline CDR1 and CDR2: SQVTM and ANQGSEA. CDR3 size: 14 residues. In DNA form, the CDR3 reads TGCAGCGGTACAGGGGGCCCAGCAGGCCATGGCTACACCTTC. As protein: CSGTGGPAGHGYTF.

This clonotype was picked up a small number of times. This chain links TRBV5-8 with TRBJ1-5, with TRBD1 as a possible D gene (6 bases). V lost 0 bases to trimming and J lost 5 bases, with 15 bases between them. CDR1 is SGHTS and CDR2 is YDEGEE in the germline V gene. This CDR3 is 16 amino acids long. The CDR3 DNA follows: TGTGCCAGCAGCTTGGAACGGGGGCTTAAGGATCAGCCCCAGCATTTT. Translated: CASSLERGLKDQPQHF.

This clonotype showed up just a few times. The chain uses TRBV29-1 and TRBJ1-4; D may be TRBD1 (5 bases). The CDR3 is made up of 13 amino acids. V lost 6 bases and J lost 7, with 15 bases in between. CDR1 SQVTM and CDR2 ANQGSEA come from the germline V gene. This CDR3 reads CSVWDLLFEKLFF. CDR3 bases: TGCAGCGTGTGGGACTTACTCTTTGAAAAACTGTTTTTT.

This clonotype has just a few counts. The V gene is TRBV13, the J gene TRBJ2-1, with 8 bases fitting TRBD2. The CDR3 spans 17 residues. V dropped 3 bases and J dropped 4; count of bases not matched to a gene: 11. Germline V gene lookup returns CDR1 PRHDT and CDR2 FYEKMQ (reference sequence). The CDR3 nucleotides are TGTGCCAGCAGCTTCTCCGAAACCGGGACTAGGTACAATGAGCAGTTCTTC. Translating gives CASSFSETGTRYNEQFF.

The CDR3 coding sequence is TGCAGCGTTGAACCCTACTATAGCGGGAGCTACAATGAGCAGTTCTTC. It encodes CSVEPYYSGSYNEQFF. The rearrangement joins TRBV29-1 to TRBJ2-1, with 9 bases matching TRBD2. CDR3 size: 16 residues. The V and J ends lost 2 bases and 3 bases, in that order; junction bases with no gene match: 8. CDR1 SQVTM and CDR2 ANQGSEA come from the germline V gene.

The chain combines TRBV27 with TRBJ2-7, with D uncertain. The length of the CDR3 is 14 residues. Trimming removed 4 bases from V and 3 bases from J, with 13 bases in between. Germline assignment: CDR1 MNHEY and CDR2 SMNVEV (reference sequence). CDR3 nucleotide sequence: TGTGCCAGCAGTTATTGGGGTTCAGGCTACGAGCAGTACTTC. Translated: CASSYWGSGYEQYF.

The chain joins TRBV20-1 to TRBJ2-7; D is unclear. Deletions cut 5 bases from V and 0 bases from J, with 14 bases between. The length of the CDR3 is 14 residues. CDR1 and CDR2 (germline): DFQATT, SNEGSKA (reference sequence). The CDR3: CSASYGEPSYEQYF. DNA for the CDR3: TGCAGTGCTTCGTACGGCGAGCCCTCCTACGAGCAGTACTTC.

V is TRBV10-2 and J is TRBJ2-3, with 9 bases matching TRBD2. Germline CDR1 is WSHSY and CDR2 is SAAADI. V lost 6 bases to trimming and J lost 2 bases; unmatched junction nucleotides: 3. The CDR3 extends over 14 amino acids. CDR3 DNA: TGCGCCAGCAGGCCGGGACTAGCCACAGATACGCAGTATTTT. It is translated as CASRPGLATDTQYF.

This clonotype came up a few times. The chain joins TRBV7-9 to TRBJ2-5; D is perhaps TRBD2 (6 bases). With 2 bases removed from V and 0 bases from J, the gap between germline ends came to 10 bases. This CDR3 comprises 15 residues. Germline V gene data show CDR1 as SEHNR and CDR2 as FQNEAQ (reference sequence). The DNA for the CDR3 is TGTGCCAGCAGCTTATACAGCGGGCACCAAGAGACCCAGTACTTC. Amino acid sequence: CASSLYSGHQETQYF.

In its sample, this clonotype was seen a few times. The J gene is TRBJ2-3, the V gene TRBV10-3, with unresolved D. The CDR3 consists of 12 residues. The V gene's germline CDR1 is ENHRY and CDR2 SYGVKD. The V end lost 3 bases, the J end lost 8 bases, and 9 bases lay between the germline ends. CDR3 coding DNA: TGTGCCATCAGTGACGGCGGCGGTACGCAGTATTTT. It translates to CAISDGGGTQYF.

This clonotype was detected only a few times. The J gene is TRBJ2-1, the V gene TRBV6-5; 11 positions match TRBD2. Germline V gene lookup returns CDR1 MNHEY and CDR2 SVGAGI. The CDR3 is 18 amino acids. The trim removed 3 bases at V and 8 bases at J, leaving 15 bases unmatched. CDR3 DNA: TGTGCCAGCAGTTATTTCCCGGGACTAGCGGCCAGCGAGGATGAGCAGTTCTTC. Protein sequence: CASSYFPGLAASEDEQFF.

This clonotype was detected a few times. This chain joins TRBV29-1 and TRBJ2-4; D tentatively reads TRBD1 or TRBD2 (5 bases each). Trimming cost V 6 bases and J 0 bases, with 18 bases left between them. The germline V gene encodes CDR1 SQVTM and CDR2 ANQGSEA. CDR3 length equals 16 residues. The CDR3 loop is CSVSAPGTIAKNIQYF. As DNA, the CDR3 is TGCAGCGTCAGCGCCCCGGGGACCATAGCCAAAAACATTCAGTACTTC.

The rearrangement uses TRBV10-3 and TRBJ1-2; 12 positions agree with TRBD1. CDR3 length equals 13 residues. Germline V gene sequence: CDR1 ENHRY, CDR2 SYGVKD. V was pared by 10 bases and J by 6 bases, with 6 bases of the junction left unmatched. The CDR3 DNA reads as TGTGCCACGGAGGGACAGGGGGCCCATGGCTACACCTTC. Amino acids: CATEGQGAHGYTF.

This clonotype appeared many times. The CDR3 reads CASSLGGESTEAFF. The CDR3 DNA follows: TGTGCCAGCAGCTTAGGGGGGGAGAGCACTGAAGCTTTCTTT. This sequence joins TRBV7-3 and TRBJ1-1; TRBD1 is a possible D gene (5 bases). Germline CDR1 reads SGHTA; CDR2 reads FQGTGA. Trimming removed 2 bases at V and 4 bases at J, with 11 bases between. This CDR3 spans 14 amino acids.

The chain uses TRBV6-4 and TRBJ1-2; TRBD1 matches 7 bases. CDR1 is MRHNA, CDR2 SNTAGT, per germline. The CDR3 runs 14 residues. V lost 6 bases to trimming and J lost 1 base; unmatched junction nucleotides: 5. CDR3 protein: CASSPDRLNYGYTF. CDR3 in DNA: TGTGCCAGCAGCCCGGACAGGCTTAACTATGGCTACACCTTC.

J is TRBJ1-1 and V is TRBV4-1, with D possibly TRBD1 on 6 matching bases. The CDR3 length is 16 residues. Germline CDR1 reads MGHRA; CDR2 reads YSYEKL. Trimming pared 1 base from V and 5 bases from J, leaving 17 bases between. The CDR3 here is CASSQAGGRSWTEAFF. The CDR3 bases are TGCGCCAGCAGCCAAGCTGGGGGGCGGTCATGGACTGAAGCTTTCTTT.

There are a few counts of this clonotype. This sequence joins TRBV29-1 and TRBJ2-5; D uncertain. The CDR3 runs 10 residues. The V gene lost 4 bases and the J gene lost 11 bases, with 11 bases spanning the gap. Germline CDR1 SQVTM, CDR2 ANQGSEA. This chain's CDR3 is CSVGSAEQYF. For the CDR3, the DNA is TGCAGCGTTGGTTCGGCAGAGCAGTACTTC.

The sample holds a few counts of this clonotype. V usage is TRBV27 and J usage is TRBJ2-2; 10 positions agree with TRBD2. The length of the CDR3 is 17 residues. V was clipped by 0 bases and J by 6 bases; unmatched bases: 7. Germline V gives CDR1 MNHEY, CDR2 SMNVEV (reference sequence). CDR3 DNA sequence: TGTGCCAGCAGTTTATCGCGTCTAGCGGGAGTCGCCGGGGAGCTGTTTTTT. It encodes CASSLSRLAGVAGELFF.

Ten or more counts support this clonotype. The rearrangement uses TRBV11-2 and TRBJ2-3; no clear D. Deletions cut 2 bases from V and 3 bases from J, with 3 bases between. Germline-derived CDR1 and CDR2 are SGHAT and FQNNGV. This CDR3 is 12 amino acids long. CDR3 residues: CASSLWTDTQYF. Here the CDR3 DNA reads TGTGCCAGCAGCTTATGGACAGATACGCAGTATTTT.

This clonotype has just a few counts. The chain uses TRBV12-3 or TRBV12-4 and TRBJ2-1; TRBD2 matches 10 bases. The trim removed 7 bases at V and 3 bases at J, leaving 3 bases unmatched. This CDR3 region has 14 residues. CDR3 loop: CASTEREGYNEQFF. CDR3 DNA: TGTGCCAGCACCGAGCGGGAGGGCTACAATGAGCAGTTCTTC.

DNA for the CDR3: TGCGCCAGCAGCTGGGGGGGTGGAGGCACTGAAGCTTTCTTT. Encoded protein: CASSWGGGGTEAFF. V is TRBV5-1 and J is TRBJ1-1, with D perhaps TRBD1 (5 bases). The V gene's germline CDR1 is SGHRS and CDR2 YFSETQ. V lost 3 bases to trimming and J lost 4 bases, with 13 bases between them. This CDR3 is built from 14 residues.

The CDR3: CATSAGTGFWEDTQYF. CDR3 nucleotides: TGTGCCACCAGTGCAGGAACAGGATTTTGGGAAGATACGCAGTATTTT. This chain links TRBV24-1 with TRBJ2-3; TRBD1 might be the D (5 bases). Per germline, CDR1 KGHDR and CDR2 SFDVKD. With 5 bases removed from V and 5 bases from J, the gap between germline ends came to 19 bases. CDR3 length: 16 amino acids.